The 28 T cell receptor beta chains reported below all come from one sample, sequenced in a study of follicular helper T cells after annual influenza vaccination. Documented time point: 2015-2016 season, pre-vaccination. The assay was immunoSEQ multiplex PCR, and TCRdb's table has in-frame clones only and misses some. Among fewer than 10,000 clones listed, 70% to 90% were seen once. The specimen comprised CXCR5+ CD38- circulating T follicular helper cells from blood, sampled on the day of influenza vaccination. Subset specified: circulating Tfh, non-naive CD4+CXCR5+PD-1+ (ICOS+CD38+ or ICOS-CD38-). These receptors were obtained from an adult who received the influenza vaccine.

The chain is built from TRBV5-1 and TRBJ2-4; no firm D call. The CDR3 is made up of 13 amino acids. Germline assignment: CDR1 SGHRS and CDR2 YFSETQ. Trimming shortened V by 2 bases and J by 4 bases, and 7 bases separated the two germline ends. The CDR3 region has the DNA TGCGCCAGCAGCTTCGAACAGAAAAACATTCAGTACTTC. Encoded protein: CASSFEQKNIQYF.

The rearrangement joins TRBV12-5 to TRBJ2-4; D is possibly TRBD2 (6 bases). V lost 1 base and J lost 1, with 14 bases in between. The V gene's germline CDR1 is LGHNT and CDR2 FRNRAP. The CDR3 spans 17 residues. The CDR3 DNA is TGTGCTAGTGGTTTGGCTGCCATTGGGGGGGCCAAAAACATTCAGTACTTC. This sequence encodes CASGLAAIGGAKNIQYF.

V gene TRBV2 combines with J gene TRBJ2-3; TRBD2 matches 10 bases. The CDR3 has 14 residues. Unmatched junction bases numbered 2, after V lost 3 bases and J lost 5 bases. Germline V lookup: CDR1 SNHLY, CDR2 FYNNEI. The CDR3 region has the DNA TGTGCCAGCAGTGACCCTAGCGGGGGAGATACGCAGTATTTT. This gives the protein CASSDPSGGDTQYF.

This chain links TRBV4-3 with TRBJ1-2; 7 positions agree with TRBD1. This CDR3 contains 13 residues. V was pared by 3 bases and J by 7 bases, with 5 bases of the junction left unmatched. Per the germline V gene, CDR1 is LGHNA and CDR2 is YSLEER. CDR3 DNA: TGCGCCAGCAGCCACGAGGGGGCAGGTGGCTACACCTTC. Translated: CASSHEGAGGYTF.

CDR3 in DNA: TGTGCCAGCAGCCGGGGGGGCTCCTACAATGAGCAGTTCTTC. The encoded protein is CASSRGGSYNEQFF. The rearrangement uses TRBV11-3 and TRBJ2-1; TRBD2 aligns across 8 bases. This CDR3 region has 14 residues. Unmatched junction bases numbered 0, after V lost 5 bases and J lost 0 bases. Germline CDR1 reads SGHNT; CDR2 reads YENEEA.

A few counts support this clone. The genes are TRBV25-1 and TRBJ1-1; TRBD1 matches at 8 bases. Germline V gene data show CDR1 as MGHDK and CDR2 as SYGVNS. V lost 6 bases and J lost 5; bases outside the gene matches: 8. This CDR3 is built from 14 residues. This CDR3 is CASRRQGMETEAFF. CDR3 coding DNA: TGTGCCAGCAGACGACAGGGGATGGAGACTGAAGCTTTCTTT.

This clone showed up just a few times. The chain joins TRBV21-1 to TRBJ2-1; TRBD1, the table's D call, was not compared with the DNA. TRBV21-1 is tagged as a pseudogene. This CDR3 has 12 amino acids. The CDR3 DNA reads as TGTGCCAGCTCCAGACAGGGGTGGGAGCAGTTCTTC. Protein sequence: CASSRQGWEQFF.

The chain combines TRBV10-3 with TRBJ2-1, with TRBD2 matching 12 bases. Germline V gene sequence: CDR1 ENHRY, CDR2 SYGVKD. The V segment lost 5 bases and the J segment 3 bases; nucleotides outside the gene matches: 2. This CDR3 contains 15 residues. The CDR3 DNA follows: TGTGCCATCAGTCTAGCGGGGGGGGACTACAATGAGCAGTTCTTC. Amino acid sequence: CAISLAGGDYNEQFF.

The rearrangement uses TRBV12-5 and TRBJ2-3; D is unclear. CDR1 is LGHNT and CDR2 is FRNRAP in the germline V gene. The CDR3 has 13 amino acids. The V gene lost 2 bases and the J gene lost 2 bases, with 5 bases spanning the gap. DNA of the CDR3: TGTGCTAGTGGTTTGCCGACCACAGATACGCAGTATTTT. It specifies CASGLPTTDTQYF.

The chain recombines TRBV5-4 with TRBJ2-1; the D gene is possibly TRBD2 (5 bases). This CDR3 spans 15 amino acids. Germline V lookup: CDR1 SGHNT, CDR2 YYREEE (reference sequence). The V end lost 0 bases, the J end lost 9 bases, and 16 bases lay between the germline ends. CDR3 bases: TGTGCCAGCAGCTTGGGTCTAGCCGACGAGGGTGAGCAGTTCTTC. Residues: CASSLGLADEGEQFF.

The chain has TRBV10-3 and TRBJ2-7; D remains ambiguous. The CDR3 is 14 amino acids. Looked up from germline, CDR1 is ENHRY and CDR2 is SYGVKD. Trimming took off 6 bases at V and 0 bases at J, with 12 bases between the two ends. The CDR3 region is CAIRASQSSYEQYF. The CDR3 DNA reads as TGTGCCATCAGGGCCAGCCAGAGCTCCTACGAGCAGTACTTC.

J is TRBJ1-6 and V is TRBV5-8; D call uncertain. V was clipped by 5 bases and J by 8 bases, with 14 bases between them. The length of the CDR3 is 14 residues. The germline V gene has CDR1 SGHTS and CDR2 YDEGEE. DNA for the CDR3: TGTGCCAGCAGTTACACAATACGGGATTCACCCCTCCACTTT. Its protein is CASSYTIRDSPLHF.

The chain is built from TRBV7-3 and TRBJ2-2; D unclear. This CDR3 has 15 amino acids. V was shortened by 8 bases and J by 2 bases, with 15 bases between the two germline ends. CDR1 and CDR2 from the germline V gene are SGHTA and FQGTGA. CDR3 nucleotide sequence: TGTGCCAGCGGATCGGGCCCGGAAAACACCGGGGAGCTGTTTTTT. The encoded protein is CASGSGPENTGELFF.

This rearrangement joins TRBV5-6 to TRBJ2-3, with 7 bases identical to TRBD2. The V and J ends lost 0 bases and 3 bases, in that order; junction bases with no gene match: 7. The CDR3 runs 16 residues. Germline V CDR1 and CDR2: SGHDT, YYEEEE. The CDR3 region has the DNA TGTGCCAGCAGCTTGGCCTCGCGGGGGAGGACAGATACGCAGTATTTT. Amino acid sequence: CASSLASRGRTDTQYF.

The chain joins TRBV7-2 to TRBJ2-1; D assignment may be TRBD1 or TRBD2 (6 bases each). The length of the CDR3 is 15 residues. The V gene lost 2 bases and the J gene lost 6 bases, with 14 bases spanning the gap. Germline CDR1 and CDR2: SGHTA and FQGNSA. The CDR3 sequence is CASSLWGAGSNEQFF. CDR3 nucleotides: TGTGCCAGCAGCTTATGGGGGGCCGGTTCCAATGAGCAGTTCTTC.

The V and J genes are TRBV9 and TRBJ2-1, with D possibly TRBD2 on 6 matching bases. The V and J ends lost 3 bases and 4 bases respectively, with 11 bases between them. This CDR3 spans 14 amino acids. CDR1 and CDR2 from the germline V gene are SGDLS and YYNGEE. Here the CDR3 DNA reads TGTGCCAGCAGCGGCGGGACGGCTTACAATGAGCAGTTCTTC. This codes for CASSGGTAYNEQFF.

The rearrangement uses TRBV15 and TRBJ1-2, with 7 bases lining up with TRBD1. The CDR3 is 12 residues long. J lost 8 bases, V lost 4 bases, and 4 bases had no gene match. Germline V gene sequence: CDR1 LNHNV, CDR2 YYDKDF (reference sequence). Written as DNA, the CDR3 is TGTGCCACCAGCAAGGGGGCCTTGGGCTACACCTTC. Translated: CATSKGALGYTF.

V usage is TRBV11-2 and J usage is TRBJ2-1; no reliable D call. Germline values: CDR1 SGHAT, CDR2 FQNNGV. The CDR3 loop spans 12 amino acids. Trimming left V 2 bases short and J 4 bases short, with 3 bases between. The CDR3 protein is CASSLPYNEQFF. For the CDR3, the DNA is TGTGCCAGCAGCTTACCTTACAATGAGCAGTTCTTC.

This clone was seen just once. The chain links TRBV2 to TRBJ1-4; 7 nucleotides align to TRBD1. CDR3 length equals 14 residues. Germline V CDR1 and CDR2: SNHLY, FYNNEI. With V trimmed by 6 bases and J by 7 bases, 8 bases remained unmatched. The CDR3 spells CASRKGTVLEKLFF. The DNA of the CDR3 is TGTGCCAGCAGAAAGGGGACAGTACTTGAAAAACTGTTTTTT. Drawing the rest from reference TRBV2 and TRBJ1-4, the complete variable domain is EPEVTQTPSHQVTQMGQEVILRCVPISNHLYFYWYRQILGQKVEFLVSFYNNEISEKSEIFDDQFSVERPDGSNFTLKIRSTKLEDSAMYFCASRKGTVLEKLFFGSGTQLSVL.

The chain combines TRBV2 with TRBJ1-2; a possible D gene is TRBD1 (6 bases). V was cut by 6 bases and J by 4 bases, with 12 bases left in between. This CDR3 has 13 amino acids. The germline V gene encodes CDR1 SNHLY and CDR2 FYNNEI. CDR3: CASSLGQSYGYTF. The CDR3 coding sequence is TGTGCCAGCAGCCTCGGACAGTCCTATGGCTACACCTTC.

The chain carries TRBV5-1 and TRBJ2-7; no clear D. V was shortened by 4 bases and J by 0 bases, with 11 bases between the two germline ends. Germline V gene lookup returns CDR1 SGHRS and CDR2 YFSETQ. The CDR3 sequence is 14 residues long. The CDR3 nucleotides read TGCGCCAGCAGCGGGAATGTAGACTCCTACGAGCAGTACTTC. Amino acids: CASSGNVDSYEQYF. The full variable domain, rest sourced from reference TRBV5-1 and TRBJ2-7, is KAGVTQTPRYLIKTRGQQVTLSCSPISGHRSVSWYQQTPGQGLQFLFEYFSETQRNKGNFPGRFSGRQFSNSRSEMNVSTLELGDSALYLCASSGNVDSYEQYFGPGTRLTVT.

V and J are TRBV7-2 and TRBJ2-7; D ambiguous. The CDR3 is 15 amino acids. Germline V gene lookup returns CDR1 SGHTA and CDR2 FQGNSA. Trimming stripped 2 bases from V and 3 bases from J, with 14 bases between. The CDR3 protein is CASSLSVGIGYEQYF. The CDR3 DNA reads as TGTGCCAGCAGCTTATCTGTAGGGATTGGCTACGAGCAGTACTTC. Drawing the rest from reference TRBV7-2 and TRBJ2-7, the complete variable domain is GAGVSQSPSNKVTEKGKDVELRCDPISGHTALYWYRQSLGQGLEFLIYFQGNSAPDKSGLPSDRFSAERTGGSVSTLTIQRTQQEDSAVYLCASSLSVGIGYEQYFGPGTRLTVT.

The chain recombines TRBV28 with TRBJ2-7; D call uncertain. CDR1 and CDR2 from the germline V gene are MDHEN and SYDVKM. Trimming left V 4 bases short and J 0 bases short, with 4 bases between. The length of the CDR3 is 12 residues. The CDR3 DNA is TGTGCCAGCAGTTCGGGCTCCTACGAGCAGTACTTC. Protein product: CASSSGSYEQYF.

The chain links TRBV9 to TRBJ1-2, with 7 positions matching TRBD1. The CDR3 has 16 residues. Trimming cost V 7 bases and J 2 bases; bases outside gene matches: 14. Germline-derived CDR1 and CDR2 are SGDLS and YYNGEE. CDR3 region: CASQRGVGQPNYGYTF. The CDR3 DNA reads TGTGCCAGCCAGCGTGGTGTGGGACAGCCCAACTATGGCTACACCTTC.

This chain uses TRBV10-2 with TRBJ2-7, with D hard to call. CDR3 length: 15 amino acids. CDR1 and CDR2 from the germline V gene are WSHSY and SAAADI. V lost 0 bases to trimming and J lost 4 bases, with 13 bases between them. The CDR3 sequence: CASSESGASEYEQYF. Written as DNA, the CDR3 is TGCGCCAGCAGTGAGTCAGGAGCTTCGGAGTACGAGCAGTACTTC.

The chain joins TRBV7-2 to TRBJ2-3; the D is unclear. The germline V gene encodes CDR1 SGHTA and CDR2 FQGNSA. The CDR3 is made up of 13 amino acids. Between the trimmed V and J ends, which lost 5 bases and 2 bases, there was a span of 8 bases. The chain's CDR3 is CASSRPATDTQYF. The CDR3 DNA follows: TGTGCCAGCAGCCGACCCGCCACAGATACGCAGTATTTT. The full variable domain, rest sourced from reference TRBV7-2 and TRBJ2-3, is GAGVSQSPSNKVTEKGKDVELRCDPISGHTALYWYRQSLGQGLEFLIYFQGNSAPDKSGLPSDRFSAERTGGSVSTLTIQRTQQEDSAVYLCASSRPATDTQYFGPGTRLTVL.

As DNA, the CDR3 is TGTGCCAGTAGCGGGCACAATGAGCAGTTCTTC. This codes for CASSGHNEQFF. V and J are TRBV19 and TRBJ2-1; no firm D call. The CDR3 runs 11 residues. V lost 6 bases to trimming and J lost 5 bases, with 5 bases between them. Germline CDR1 and CDR2: LNHDA and SQIVND (reference sequence).

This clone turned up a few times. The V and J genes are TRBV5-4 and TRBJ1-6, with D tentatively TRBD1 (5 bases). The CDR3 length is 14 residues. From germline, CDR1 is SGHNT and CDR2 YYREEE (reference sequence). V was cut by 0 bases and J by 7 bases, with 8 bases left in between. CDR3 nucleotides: TGTGCCAGCAGCTTGGAAGGGGTCAATTCACCCCTCCACTTT. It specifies CASSLEGVNSPLHF.